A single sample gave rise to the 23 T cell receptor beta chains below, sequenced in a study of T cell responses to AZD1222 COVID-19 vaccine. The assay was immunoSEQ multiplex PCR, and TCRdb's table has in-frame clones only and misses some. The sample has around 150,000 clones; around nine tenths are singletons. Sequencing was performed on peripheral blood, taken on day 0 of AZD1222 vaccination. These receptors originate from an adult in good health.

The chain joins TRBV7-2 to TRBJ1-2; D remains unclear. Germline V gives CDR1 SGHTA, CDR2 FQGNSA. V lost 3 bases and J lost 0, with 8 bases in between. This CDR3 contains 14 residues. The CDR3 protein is CASSFGRPNYGYTF. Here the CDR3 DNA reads TGTGCCAGCAGCTTCGGACGGCCTAACTATGGCTACACCTTC.

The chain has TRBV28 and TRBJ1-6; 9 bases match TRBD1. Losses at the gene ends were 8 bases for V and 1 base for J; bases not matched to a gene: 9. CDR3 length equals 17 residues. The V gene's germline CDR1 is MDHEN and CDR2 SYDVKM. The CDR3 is CASRGQGLWSYNSPLHF. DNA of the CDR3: TGTGCCAGCCGCGGACAGGGGCTTTGGTCCTATAATTCACCCCTCCACTTT.

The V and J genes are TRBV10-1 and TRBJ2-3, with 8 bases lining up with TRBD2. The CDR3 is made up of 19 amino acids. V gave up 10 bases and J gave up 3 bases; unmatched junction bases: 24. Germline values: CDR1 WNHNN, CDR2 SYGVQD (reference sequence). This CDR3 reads CAIWQGSGSVGFGTDTQYF. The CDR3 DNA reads TGCGCCATCTGGCAGGGGAGCGGGAGTGTTGGGTTTGGTACAGATACGCAGTATTTT.

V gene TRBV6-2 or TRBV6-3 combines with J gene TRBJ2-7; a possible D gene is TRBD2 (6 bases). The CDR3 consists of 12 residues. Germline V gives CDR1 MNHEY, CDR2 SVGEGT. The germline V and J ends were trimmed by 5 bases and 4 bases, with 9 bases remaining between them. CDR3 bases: TGTGCCAGCAGTGAGACTAGTTACGAGCAGTACTTC. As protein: CASSETSYEQYF.

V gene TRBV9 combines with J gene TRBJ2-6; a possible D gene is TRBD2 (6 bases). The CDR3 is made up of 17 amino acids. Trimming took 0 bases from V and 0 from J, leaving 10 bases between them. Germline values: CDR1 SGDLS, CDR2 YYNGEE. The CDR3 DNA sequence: TGTGCCAGCAGCGTAGTTCGGGGGAGCTCTGGGGCCAACGTCCTGACTTTC. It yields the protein CASSVVRGSSGANVLTF.

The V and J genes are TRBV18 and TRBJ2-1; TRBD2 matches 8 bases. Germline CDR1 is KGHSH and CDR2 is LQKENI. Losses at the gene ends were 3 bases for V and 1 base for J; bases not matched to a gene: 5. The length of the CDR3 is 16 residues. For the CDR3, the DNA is TGTGCCAGCTCACCGAGCCGGGGGGGGTCCTACAATGAGCAGTTCTTC. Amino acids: CASSPSRGGSYNEQFF.

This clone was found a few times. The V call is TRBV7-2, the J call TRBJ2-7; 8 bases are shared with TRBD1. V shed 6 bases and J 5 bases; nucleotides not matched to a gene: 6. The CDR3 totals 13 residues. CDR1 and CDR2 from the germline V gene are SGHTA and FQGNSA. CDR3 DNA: TGTGCCAGCAGGTTTCAGGGGGCCAACGAGCAGTACTTC. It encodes CASRFQGANEQYF. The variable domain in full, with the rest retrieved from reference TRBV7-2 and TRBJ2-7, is GAGVSQSPSNKVTEKGKDVELRCDPISGHTALYWYRQSLGQGLEFLIYFQGNSAPDKSGLPSDRFSAERTGGSVSTLTIQRTQQEDSAVYLCASRFQGANEQYFGPGTRLTVT.

In DNA form, the CDR3 reads TGTGCCAGCAGCTATAGCACAGATACGCAGTATTTT. This gives the protein CASSYSTDTQYF. The chain combines TRBV14 with TRBJ2-3, with D unclear. The V gene's germline CDR1 is SGHDN and CDR2 FVKESK. V was clipped by 5 bases and J by 0 bases, with 3 bases between them. This CDR3 contains 12 residues. Full variable domain (missing parts from reference TRBV14 and TRBJ2-3): EAGVTQFPSHSVIEKGQTVTLRCDPISGHDNLYWYRRVMGKEIKFLLHFVKESKQDESGMPNNRFLAERTGGTYSTLKVQPAELEDSGVYFCASSYSTDTQYFGPGTRLTVL.

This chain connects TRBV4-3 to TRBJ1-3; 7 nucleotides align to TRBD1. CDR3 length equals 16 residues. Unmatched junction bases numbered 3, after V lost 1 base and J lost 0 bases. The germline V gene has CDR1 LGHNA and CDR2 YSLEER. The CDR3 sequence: CASSQARDSSGNTIYF. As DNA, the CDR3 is TGCGCCAGCAGCCAAGCGAGGGACAGCTCTGGAAACACCATATATTTT.

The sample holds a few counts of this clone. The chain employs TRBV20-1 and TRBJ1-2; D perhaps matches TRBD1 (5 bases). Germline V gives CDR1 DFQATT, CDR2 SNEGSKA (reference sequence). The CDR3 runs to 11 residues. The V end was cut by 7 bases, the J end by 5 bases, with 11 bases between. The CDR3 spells CSVRGGYGYTF. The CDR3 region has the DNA TGCAGTGTTCGGGGGGGGTATGGCTACACCTTC.

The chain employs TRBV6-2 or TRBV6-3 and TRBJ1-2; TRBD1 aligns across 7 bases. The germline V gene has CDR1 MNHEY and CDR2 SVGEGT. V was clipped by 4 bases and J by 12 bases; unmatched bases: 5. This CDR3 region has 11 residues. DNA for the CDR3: TGTGCCAGCAGTTTAGGGACAGATAACACCTTC. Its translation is CASSLGTDNTF.

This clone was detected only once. The CDR3 DNA follows: TGTGCCAGCTCACCAATATCCGGGGCGCGGGAAAAACTGTTTTTT. The encoded protein is CASSPISGAREKLFF. The J gene is TRBJ1-4, the V gene TRBV18; D might be TRBD1 (5 bases). V was trimmed by 2 bases and J by 8 bases, leaving 15 bases between them. The CDR3 extends over 15 amino acids. Germline CDR1 KGHSH, CDR2 LQKENI.

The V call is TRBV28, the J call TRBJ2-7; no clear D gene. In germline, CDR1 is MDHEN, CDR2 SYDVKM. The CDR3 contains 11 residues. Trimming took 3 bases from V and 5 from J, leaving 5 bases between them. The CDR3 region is CASSFAHEQYF. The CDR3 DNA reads TGTGCCAGCAGTTTCGCCCACGAGCAGTACTTC.

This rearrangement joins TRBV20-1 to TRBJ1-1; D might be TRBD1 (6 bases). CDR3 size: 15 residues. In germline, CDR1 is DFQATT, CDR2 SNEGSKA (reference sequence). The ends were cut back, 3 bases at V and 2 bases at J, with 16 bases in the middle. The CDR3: CSASGFPTGNTEAFF. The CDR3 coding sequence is TGCAGTGCTAGTGGATTCCCGACAGGTAACACTGAAGCTTTCTTT.

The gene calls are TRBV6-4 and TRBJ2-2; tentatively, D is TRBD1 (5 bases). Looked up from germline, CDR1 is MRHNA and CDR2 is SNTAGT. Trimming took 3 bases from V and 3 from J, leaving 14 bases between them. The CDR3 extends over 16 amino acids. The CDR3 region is CASSDSQGSDTGELFF. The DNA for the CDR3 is TGTGCCAGCAGTGATTCCCAGGGCAGCGACACCGGGGAGCTGTTTTTT.

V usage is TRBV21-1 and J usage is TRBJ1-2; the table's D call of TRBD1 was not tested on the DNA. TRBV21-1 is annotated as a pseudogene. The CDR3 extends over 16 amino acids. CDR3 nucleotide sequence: TGTGCCAGCAGCAAAGGCCGGGACAGGCAGGGGGATGGCTACACCTTC. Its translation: CASSKGRDRQGDGYTF.

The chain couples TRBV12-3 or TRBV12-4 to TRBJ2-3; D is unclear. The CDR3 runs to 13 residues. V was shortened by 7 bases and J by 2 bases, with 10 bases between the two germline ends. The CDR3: CASTPRATDTQYF. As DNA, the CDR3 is TGTGCCAGCACCCCTCGGGCCACAGATACGCAGTATTTT.

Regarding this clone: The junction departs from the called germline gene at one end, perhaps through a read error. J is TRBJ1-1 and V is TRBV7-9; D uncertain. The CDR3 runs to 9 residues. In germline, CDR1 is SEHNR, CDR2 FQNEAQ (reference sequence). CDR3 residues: CASSLHQSF. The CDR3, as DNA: TGTGCCAGCAGCTTACATCAGAGCTTT.

CDR3 nucleotide sequence: TGTGCCAGCAGCCAAGCCGGCCAGGGCTTGAATGAAAAACTGTTTTTT. Translating gives CASSQAGQGLNEKLFF. This chain connects TRBV4-2 to TRBJ1-4; D perhaps matches TRBD1 (5 bases). V was clipped by 1 base and J by 5 bases, with 14 bases between them. The CDR3 extends over 16 amino acids. Germline loops: CDR1 LGHNA, CDR2 YNFKEQ.

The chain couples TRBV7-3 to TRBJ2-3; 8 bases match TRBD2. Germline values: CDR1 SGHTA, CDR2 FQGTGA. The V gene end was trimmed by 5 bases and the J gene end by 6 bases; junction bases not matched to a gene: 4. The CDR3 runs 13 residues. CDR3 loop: CASSRQRGDTQYF. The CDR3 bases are TGTGCCAGCAGCCGCCAGCGGGGGGATACGCAGTATTTT.

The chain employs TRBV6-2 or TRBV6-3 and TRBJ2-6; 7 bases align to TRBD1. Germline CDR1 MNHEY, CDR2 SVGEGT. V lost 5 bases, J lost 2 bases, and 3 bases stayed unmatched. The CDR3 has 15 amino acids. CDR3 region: CASSRQGAGANVLTF. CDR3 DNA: TGTGCCAGCAGTCGACAGGGTGCTGGGGCCAACGTCCTGACTTTC.

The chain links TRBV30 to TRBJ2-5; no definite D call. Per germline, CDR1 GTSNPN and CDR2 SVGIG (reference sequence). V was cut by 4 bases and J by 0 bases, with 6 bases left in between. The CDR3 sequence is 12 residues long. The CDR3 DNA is TGTGCCTGGATCAGGAACCAAGAGACCCAGTACTTC. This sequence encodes CAWIRNQETQYF.

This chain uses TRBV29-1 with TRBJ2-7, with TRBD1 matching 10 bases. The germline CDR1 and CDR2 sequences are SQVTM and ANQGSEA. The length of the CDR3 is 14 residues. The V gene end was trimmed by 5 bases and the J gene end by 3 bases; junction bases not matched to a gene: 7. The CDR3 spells CSVLDRGNFYEQYF. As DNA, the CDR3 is TGCAGCGTTCTGGACAGGGGGAACTTCTACGAGCAGTACTTC.